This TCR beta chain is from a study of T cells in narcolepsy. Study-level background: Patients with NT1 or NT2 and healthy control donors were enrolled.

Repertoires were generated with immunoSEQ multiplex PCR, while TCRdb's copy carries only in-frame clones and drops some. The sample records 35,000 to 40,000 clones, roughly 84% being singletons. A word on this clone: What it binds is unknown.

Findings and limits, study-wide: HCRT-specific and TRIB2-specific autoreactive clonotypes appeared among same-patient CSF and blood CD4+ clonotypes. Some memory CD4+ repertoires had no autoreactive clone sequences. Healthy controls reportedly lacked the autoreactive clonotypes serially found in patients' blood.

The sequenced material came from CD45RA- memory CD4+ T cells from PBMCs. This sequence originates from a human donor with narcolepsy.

The CDR3: CASSLWRGSGVLLYEQYF. Written as DNA, the CDR3 is TGTGCCAGCAGCTTATGGCGGGGTAGCGGGGTCCTCCTCTACGAGCAGTACTTC. The V call is TRBV7-4, the J call TRBJ2-7; 8 bases line up with TRBD2. Germline V gene sequence: CDR1 SGHVT, CDR2 SQSDAQ. J lost 3 bases, V lost 2 bases, and 15 bases had no gene match. This CDR3 region has 18 residues.